This T cell receptor beta chain was obtained from a study of blood T cell repertoires in COVID-19. Study-wide background: Material from acute and convalescent COVID-19 was sourced from the United States, Italy and Spain. PBMCs, B-cell-depleted T cells, or T cells were the source of the cDNA or gDNA that made up the material.

The CDR3 covers 13 residues. CDR1 and CDR2 (germline): SGHDT, YYEEEE. V was clipped by 6 bases and J by 1 base, with 10 bases between them. Per the authors' pipeline: Reference gene primer amplification yielded estimated nucleated cell counts. TCRdb's copy holds only in-frame clones and misses some; the assay was immunoSEQ multiplex PCR. That table supplies the V and J calls and clone size; D and trimming were determined from the DNA. The sample records some 150,000 clones, roughly 85% being singletons. The chain employs TRBV5-6 and TRBJ1-1, with D perhaps matching TRBD1 (6 bases). This sequence was found in a human donor with acute or convalescent COVID-19. The donor label of this sample is uncertain. The sequenced sample consisted of peripheral blood. The CDR3 bases are TGTGCCAGCAAGCCGGGACAGAACACTGAAGCTTTCTTT. Residues: CASKPGQNTEAFF.